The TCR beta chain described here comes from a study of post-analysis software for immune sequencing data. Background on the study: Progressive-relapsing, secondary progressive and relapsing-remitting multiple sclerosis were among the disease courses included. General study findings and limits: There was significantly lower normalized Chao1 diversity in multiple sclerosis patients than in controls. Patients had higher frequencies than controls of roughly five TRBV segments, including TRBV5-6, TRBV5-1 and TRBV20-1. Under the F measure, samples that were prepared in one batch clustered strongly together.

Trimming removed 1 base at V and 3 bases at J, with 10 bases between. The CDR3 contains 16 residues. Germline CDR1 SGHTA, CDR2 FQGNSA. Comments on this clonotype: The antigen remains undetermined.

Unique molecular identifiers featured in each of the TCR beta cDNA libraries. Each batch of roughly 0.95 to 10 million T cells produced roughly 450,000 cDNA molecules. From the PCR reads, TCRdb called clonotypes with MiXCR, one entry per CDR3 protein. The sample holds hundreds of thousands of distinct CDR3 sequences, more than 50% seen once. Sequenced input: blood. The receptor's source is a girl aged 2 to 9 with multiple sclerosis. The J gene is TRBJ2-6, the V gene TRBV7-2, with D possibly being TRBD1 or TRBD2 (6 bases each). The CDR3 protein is CASSLGGALGANVLTF. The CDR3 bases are TGTGCCAGCAGCTTAGGGGGGGCCCTTGGGGCCAACGTCCTGACTTTC. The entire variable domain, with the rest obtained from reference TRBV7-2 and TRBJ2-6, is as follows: GAGVSQSPSNKVTEKGKDVELRCDPISGHTALYWYRQSLGQGLEFLIYFQGNSAPDKSGLPSDRFSAERTGGSVSTLTIQRTQQEDSAVYLCASSLGGALGANVLTFGAGSRLTVL.